A selection of T cell receptor beta chains follows, all from one sample in a study of Tregs in tolerant kidney transplant recipients. Clones were read by immunoSEQ multiplex PCR, and TCRdb kept only the in-frame ones, dropping some. The table records fewer than 100,000 clones, 80% to 95% of them present only once. Sequenced material: CD4+ T cells from blood, taken before the transplant. The receptors originated from a human donor who received a combined kidney and bone marrow transplant. Each CDR3 is given with its conserved first and last residue. The D gene is left open where the match is weak. Some rows mark clone size as missing; the rest say once, few, many or name a class of expanded clone.

clone_size d_call j_call v_call cdr3_aa cdr3_nt
NA TRBD2 TRBJ2-3 TRBV14 CASSQRLAGADTQYF TGTGCCAGCAGCCAACGGCTAGCGGGAGCAGATACGCAGTATTTT
NA NA TRBJ2-7 TRBV13 CASSPGQGRSYEQYF TGTGCCAGCAGCCCTGGCCAGGGAAGGTCCTACGAGCAGTACTTC
NA TRBD1 TRBJ2-3 TRBV28 CASSLGLGQGVPRNTQYF TGTGCCAGCAGTTTGGGGCTGGGACAGGGCGTCCCTCGGAATACGCAGTATTTT
NA TRBD1 TRBJ1-2 TRBV18 CASSLDRAMDYGYTF TGTGCCAGCTCCCTGGACAGGGCTATGGACTATGGCTACACCTTC
NA NA TRBJ2-3 TRBV5-1 CASSLIPGVGDTQYF TGCGCCAGCAGCTTGATTCCGGGAGTCGGGGATACGCAGTATTTT
NA NA TRBJ1-5 TRBV28 CASSLAGETSQPQHF TGTGCCAGCAGCCTCGCAGGGGAGACGAGTCAGCCCCAGCATTTT
NA NA TRBJ1-3 TRBV9 CASSQDSSGNTIYF TGTGCCAGCAGCCAGGACAGTTCTGGAAACACCATATATTTT
NA TRBD2 TRBJ2-1 TRBV9 CASSVGLAISYNEQFF TGTGCCAGCAGCGTGGGACTAGCTATATCCTACAATGAGCAGTTCTTC
once TRBD2 TRBJ2-1 TRBV5-4 CASSRGLDSYNEQFF TGTGCCAGCAGCCGGGGACTAGACTCCTACAATGAGCAGTTCTTC
once TRBD1 TRBJ2-7 TRBV5-6 CASSSGQGSYEQYF TGTGCCAGCAGCTCCGGACAGGGCTCCTACGAGCAGTACTTC
NA NA TRBJ1-1 TRBV19 CASSITGMNTEAFF TGTGCCAGTAGTATAACAGGAATGAACACTGAAGCTTTCTTT
once NA TRBJ2-2 TRBV7-8 CASSLVSGSNTGELFF TGTGCCAGCAGCTTAGTATCAGGGTCGAACACCGGGGAGCTGTTTTTT
NA NA TRBJ1-3 TRBV28 CASSLWDTTGNTIYF TGTGCCAGCAGTTTATGGGACACGACGGGAAACACCATATATTTT
once NA TRBJ1-6 TRBV19 CASSNRENSPLHF TGTGCCAGTAGTAACAGGGAGAACTCACCCCTCCACTTT
few TRBD1 TRBJ1-1 TRBV6-1 CASSAPGGMALQAFF TGTGCCAGCAGTGCCCCAGGGGGCATGGCCCTCCAAGCTTTCTTT
NA NA TRBJ1-1 TRBV5-1 CASSLAGNTEAFF TGCGCCAGCAGCTTGGCCGGGAACACTGAAGCTTTCTTT
once NA TRBJ2-2 TRBV10-3 CAISLRGQDTGELFF TGTGCCATCTCTTTGCGGGGGCAGGACACCGGGGAGCTGTTTTTT
once TRBD1 TRBJ1-2 TRBV4-3 CASSLTGTAGYGYTF TGCGCCAGCAGCCTCACCGGGACAGCTGGATATGGCTACACCTTC
NA TRBD2 TRBJ2-3 TRBV25-1 CASSAPSGRARADTQYF TGTGCCAGCAGTGCCCCTAGCGGGAGGGCGCGGGCAGATACGCAGTATTTT
NA TRBD2 TRBJ2-2 TRBV5-1 CASSLTTSGSTGELFF TGCGCCAGCAGCTTGACCACTAGCGGGAGTACCGGGGAGCTGTTTTTT
NA TRBD1 TRBJ1-2 TRBV30 CACRGDRGTGYTF TGTGCCTGCAGGGGGGACAGGGGGACTGGCTACACCTTC
NA NA TRBJ2-5 TRBV4-2 CASSRSALQETQYF TGTGCCAGCAGCCGGTCAGCGCTGCAAGAGACCCAGTACTTC
NA NA TRBJ2-6 TRBV7-9 CASSRMTHDSSGANVLTF TGTGCCAGCAGCCGAATGACCCATGACAGCTCTGGGGCCAACGTCCTGACTTTC
NA TRBD1 TRBJ2-2 TRBV5-4 CASSTPTGSPGELFF TGTGCCAGCAGCACACCGACAGGGTCCCCCGGGGAGCTGTTTTTT
NA TRBD1 TRBJ1-6 TRBV5-1 CASSFQGAYNSPLHF TGCGCCAGCAGCTTCCAGGGGGCCTATAATTCACCCCTCCACTTT
NA TRBD1 TRBJ2-5 TRBV28 CASRTPGQGSETQYF TGTGCCAGCCGTACCCCAGGACAGGGTTCGGAGACCCAGTACTTC
NA NA TRBJ2-7 TRBV28 CASSLRNEQYF TGTGCCAGCAGTTTGAGAAACGAGCAGTACTTC
NA NA TRBJ1-2 TRBV10-1 CASSVRTVDYGYTF TGCGCCAGCAGTGTCCGGACAGTCGACTATGGCTACACCTTC
NA NA TRBJ2-1 TRBV7-9 CASSLERGGAYNEQFF TGTGCCAGCAGCTTAGAGCGCGGGGGCGCGTACAATGAGCAGTTCTTC
NA NA TRBJ1-1 TRBV7-9 CASSQGQGANTEAFF TGTGCCAGCAGCCAGGGGCAAGGGGCTAACACTGAAGCTTTCTTT
NA TRBD1 TRBJ1-1 TRBV2 CASSRNQGATEAFF TGTGCCAGCAGCCGCAATCAGGGGGCCACTGAAGCTTTCTTT
NA NA TRBJ2-3 TRBV2 CASVDPHSTDTQYF TGTGCCAGCGTAGATCCCCACAGCACAGATACGCAGTATTTT
NA NA TRBJ1-3 TRBV19 CASSITGSGNTIYF TGTGCCAGTAGTATTACAGGCTCTGGAAACACCATATATTTT
NA NA TRBJ2-2 TRBV27 CASSFRWTGELFF TGTGCCAGCAGTTTCCGGTGGACCGGGGAGCTGTTTTTT
NA TRBD2 TRBJ2-3 TRBV7-3 CASSLAGVPGTDTQYF TGTGCCAGCAGCTTGGCGGGGGTCCCAGGCACAGATACGCAGTATTTT
NA NA TRBJ2-7 TRBV1 CTSSQAGVAGGPYEQYF TGCACCAGCAGCCAAGCGGGGGTAGCGGGGGGCCCCTACGAGCAGTACTTC
NA NA TRBJ2-7 TRBV19 CASSASARSSYEQYF TGTGCCAGTAGTGCTTCCGCCCGGAGCTCCTACGAGCAGTACTTC